This record concerns one TCR beta chain sequence. The method was immunoSEQ multiplex PCR; TCRdb's version includes in-frame clones alone and lacks a portion of them. The sample carries fewer than 70,000 clones, 85% to 90% recorded once. These data come from a study of OX40 agonist ivuxolimab in advanced cancers. Study-wide context: The patients' treatment was ivuxolimab, an agonistic anti-OX40 (CD134) antibody. The diagnoses of dose-escalation patients were hepatocellular carcinoma, melanoma, renal cell or head and neck cancer.

This CDR3 is 15 amino acids long. V lost 3 bases, J lost 4 bases, and 16 bases lay in between. In germline, CDR1 is SGHNT, CDR2 YYREEE (reference sequence). People who had autoimmune disease history or systemic immunosuppression were excluded. The specimen comprised CD4+ or CD8+ T cells sorted from blood, sampled in a trial of the OX40 agonist ivuxolimab. The J gene is TRBJ2-5, the V gene TRBV5-4, with D possibly TRBD2 on 7 matching bases. This TCR was sampled from an adult with an advanced solid tumor such as melanoma, head and neck, liver or kidney cancer. CDR3 bases: TGTGCCAGCAGCTCCGCGGGGGCCTCAGGAGAGACCCAGTACTTC. It translates to CASSSAGASGETQYF.